The 6 T cell receptor beta chains presented below share a single source sample, sequenced in a study of cytomegalovirus exposure and HLA in healthy donors. The PCR ran on 60 Vbeta and 13 Jbeta primers. Only in-frame clones appear in the TCRdb table, and some are missing; sequencing was by immunoSEQ multiplex PCR. This table holds 90,000 to 150,000 clones, about two thirds found once. The source material was PBMCs. These TCRs come from a woman aged 40 to 50 in good health and CMV-seropositive.

The table lists this clone with a count of one. J is TRBJ2-5 and V is TRBV2, with D possibly being TRBD2 (5 bases). Germline CDR1 and CDR2: SNHLY and FYNNEI. CDR3 length: 12 amino acids. The V gene lost 7 bases and the J gene lost 0 bases, with 6 bases spanning the gap. The CDR3 DNA is TGTGCCAGCACCGGGAACCAAGAGACCCAGTACTTC. Its protein product is CASTGNQETQYF. Variable domain in full (rest from reference TRBV2 and TRBJ2-5): EPEVTQTPSHQVTQMGQEVILRCVPISNHLYFYWYRQILGQKVEFLVSFYNNEISEKSEIFDDQFSVERPDGSNFTLKIRSTKLEDSAMYFCASTGNQETQYFGPGTRLLVL.

The CDR3 sequence: CASSLRGVSGEKLFF. In DNA, the CDR3 is TGTGCCAGCAGCTTGAGAGGCGTTAGTGGGGAAAAACTGTTTTTT. The chain joins TRBV5-4 to TRBJ1-4; D is uncertain. The CDR3 has 15 amino acids. Germline V gives CDR1 SGHNT, CDR2 YYREEE (reference sequence). Deletions cut 1 base from V and 8 bases from J, with 15 bases between.

V usage is TRBV7-2 and J usage is TRBJ2-1; perhaps TRBD2 as D (6 bases). The germline gives CDR1 SGHTA, CDR2 FQGNSA. V lost 0 bases and J lost 7, with 10 bases in between. The CDR3 runs 14 residues. CDR3 amino acids: CASSLAGRGNEQFF. The DNA for the CDR3 is TGTGCCAGCAGCTTAGCCGGGAGAGGGAATGAGCAGTTCTTC.

This chain joins TRBV7-8 and TRBJ1-4; D is unclear. The CDR3 has 17 residues. Looked up from germline, CDR1 is SGHVS and CDR2 is FQNEAQ. V shed 1 base and J shed 0 bases, with 12 bases lying between them. In nucleotides, the CDR3 is TGTGCCAGCAGCTTAGAGGAGGTGGCCGCAACTAATGAAAAACTGTTTTTT. Its translation is CASSLEEVAATNEKLFF.

The chain links TRBV2 to TRBJ1-2; 8 nucleotides match TRBD1. The V segment lost 8 bases and the J segment 4 bases; nucleotides outside the gene matches: 9. This CDR3 spans 14 amino acids. The germline gives CDR1 SNHLY, CDR2 FYNNEI. DNA of the CDR3: TGTGCCAGCCGCCGGGCAGGGGGCCTCTATGGCTACACCTTC. Its translation is CASRRAGGLYGYTF.

The table lists this clone with a few counts. The DNA for the CDR3 is TGTGCCAGCAGCTTGCGGCTGGGTAGCGGGGGGGCCCGAGAGACCCAGTACTTC. Its protein is CASSLRLGSGGARETQYF. The chain joins TRBV7-2 to TRBJ2-5; TRBD2 matches 11 bases. Germline V gives CDR1 SGHTA, CDR2 FQGNSA. The CDR3 spans 18 residues. Losses at the gene ends were 3 bases for V and 4 bases for J; bases not matched to a gene: 13.